A selection of T cell receptor beta chains follows, all from one sample in a study of metastatic and nonmetastatic thyroid tumors. TCRdb re-clonotyped the PCR reads via MiXCR. The sample records 55,000 or so clones, more than 15% being singletons. Sequencing was carried out using blood. Receptor source: a female donor with papillary thyroid cancer or a benign thyroid nodule (not recorded which). Some clones in this sample may be carry-over from other donors' samples. Each CDR3 is given with its conserved first and last residue. A D gene is named only where the DNA matches it firmly. Part of the rows lack a size; the others show once, few, many or a class for expanded clones.

CASSYGPVGVGAGELFF | TGTGCCAGCAGTTACGGGCCGGTAGGGGTAGGAGCCGGGGAGCTGTTTTTT | many | TRBJ2-2 | TRBV6-6 | .
CASSEWDAGQGAGEQYF | TGTGCCAGCAGTGAGTGGGATGCGGGACAGGGGGCTGGAGAGCAGTACTTC | . | TRBJ2-7 | TRBV6-1 | TRBD1
CASSGHPWTGELFF | TGTGCCAGCAGCGGACACCCGTGGACCGGGGAGCTGTTTTTT | many | TRBJ2-2 | TRBV3-1 | .
CASSNTANRGYTF | TGTGCCAGCAGCAATACTGCGAATCGGGGCTACACCTTC | many | TRBJ1-2 | TRBV14 | .
CASSLGRGPAEQYF | TGTGCCAGCAGCTTGGGCAGGGGTCCCGCCGAGCAGTACTTC | . | TRBJ2-7 | TRBV7-3 | .
CASSLNTVSGYGYTF | TGCGCCAGCAGCTTGAATACAGTGTCTGGCTATGGCTACACCTTT | . | TRBJ1-2 | TRBV5-1 | .
CASSLKGGSSGSTDTQYF | TGTGCCAGCAGCTTAAAGGGGGGATCTAGCGGGAGCACAGATACGCAGTATTTT | many | TRBJ2-3 | TRBV7-3 | TRBD2
CASSFGRRTNTGELFF | TGTGCCAGCAGTTTTGGGAGGAGAACGAACACCGGGGAGCTGTTTTTT | many | TRBJ2-2 | TRBV12-3/TRBV12-4 | .
CASSLLGTGYTGELFF | TGTGCCAGCAGTTTATTGGGAACTGGATACACCGGGGAGCTGTTTTTT | . | TRBJ2-2 | TRBV28 | .
CASSILAGPNNEQFF | TGTGCCAGCAGTATCCTAGCGGGCCCAAACAATGAGCAGTTCTTC | many | TRBJ2-1 | TRBV6-1 | TRBD2
CASNPGEIFYEQYF | TGTGCCAGCAATCCAGGGGAAATCTTCTACGAGCAGTACTTC | many | TRBJ2-7 | TRBV6-1 | .
CASSLTGAETQYF | TGTGCCAGCAGCTTAACCGGGGCGGAGACGCAGTATTTT | many | TRBJ2-3 | TRBV7-3 | .
CASSVEVGWSRQEQFF | TGTGCCAGCAGCGTAGAGGTGGGGTGGAGTCGCCAGGAGCAGTTCTTC | many | TRBJ2-1 | TRBV9 | .
CASSNGPANYGYTF | TGTGCCAGCTCAAACGGACCGGCTAACTATGGCTACACCTTC | many | TRBJ1-2 | TRBV18 | .
CASKDRARGDTEAFF | TGTGCCAGTAAGGACAGGGCTAGGGGGGACACTGAAGCTTTCTTT | many | TRBJ1-1 | TRBV19 | TRBD1
CASSLGDRGPRDTQYF | TGTGCCAGCAGCCTAGGCGACAGGGGGCCACGAGATACGCAGTATTTT | many | TRBJ2-3 | TRBV9 | TRBD1
CSVEDRRRAFF | TGCAGCGTTGAAGATCGACGGAGAGCTTTCTTT | many | TRBJ1-1 | TRBV29-1 | .
CAWTTGLQDEQFF | TGTGCCTGGACGACGGGGCTTCAAGATGAGCAGTTCTTC | many | TRBJ2-1 | TRBV30 | .
CSVVGAYEQYF | TGCAGCGTGGTGGGGGCCTACGAGCAGTACTTC | many | TRBJ2-7 | TRBV29-1 | .
CASSPGQGNYGYTF | TGTGCCAGTAGTCCCGGACAGGGTAACTATGGCTACACCTTC | many | TRBJ1-2 | TRBV19 | TRBD1
CSATPGDTGNTIYF | TGCAGTGCTACTCCGGGGGATACTGGAAACACCATATATTTT | many | TRBJ1-3 | TRBV20-1 | .
CATTWSTGYNEQFF | TGTGCCACAACTTGGAGTACGGGCTACAATGAGCAGTTCTTC | many | TRBJ2-1 | TRBV10-3 | .
CASSSAAYSNQPQHF | TGTGCCAGCAGTTCGGCAGCTTATAGCAATCAGCCCCAGCATTTT | many | TRBJ1-5 | TRBV27 | .
CASSLTSGSRDTQYF | TGTGCCAGCAGCCTAACTAGCGGGAGCAGAGATACGCAGTATTTT | many | TRBJ2-3 | TRBV2 | TRBD2
CSARLQGSNGYTF | TGCAGTGCTAGACTACAGGGTAGCAATGGCTACACCTTC | . | TRBJ1-2 | TRBV20-1 | .
CASSSTWTGGKTGELFF | TGTGCCAGCAGTTCGACCTGGACAGGGGGTAAAACCGGGGAGCTGTTTTTT | many | TRBJ2-2 | TRBV28 | TRBD1
CASSRLNLREATYEQYF | TGTGCCAGCAGCCGCTTAAATCTGCGGGAGGCGACTTACGAGCAGTACTTC | many | TRBJ2-7 | TRBV6-1 | TRBD2
CASSFRGGTREQFF | TGCGCCAGCAGCTTTAGGGGGGGAACCCGTGAGCAGTTCTTC | . | TRBJ2-1 | TRBV5-1 | .
CASWYGVGQGGYTF | TGTGCCAGCTGGTACGGAGTGGGACAGGGTGGCTACACCTTC | few | TRBJ1-2 | TRBV12-3/TRBV12-4 | TRBD1
CASIILGHTEAFF | TGTGCCAGTATTATCCTTGGGCATACTGAAGCTTTCTTT | . | TRBJ1-1 | TRBV19 | .
CASSLVGGQRETQYF | TGTGCCAGCAGCTTAGTGGGTGGGCAGAGGGAGACCCAGTACTTC | . | TRBJ2-5 | TRBV11-2 | .
CASSYSSEGLLF | TGTGCCAGCAGTTACTCTAGCGAGGGTCTTCTCTTC | many | TRBJ2-1 | TRBV6-6 | .
CASSGTSAYQETQYF | TGTGCCAGCAGTGGGACTAGCGCATACCAAGAGACCCAGTACTTC | many | TRBJ2-5 | TRBV2 | TRBD2
CARRGSRNQTQHF | TGTGCCAGACGTGGCAGTAGGAATCAGACCCAGCATTTT | . | TRBJ1-5 | TRBV28 | .
CSARDRVTDTQYF | TGCAGTGCCAGGGACAGGGTGACAGATACGCAGTATTTT | many | TRBJ2-3 | TRBV20-1 | TRBD1
CASSQAIRDTQYF | TGTGCCAGCAGTCAAGCGATAAGAGATACGCAGTATTTT | many | TRBJ2-3 | TRBV6-1 | .